These 5 T cell receptor beta chains share one sample of origin, sequenced in a study of OX40 agonist ivuxolimab in advanced cancers. Library preparation employed the immunoSEQ multiplex PCR assay. The immuneACCESS repertoire file appears here via TCRdb, limited to in-frame rearrangements. These files lack a portion of the clones; in checked studies, under half of the deficit traces to unresolved V genes, and the cause of the others is not known. The sample table lists some 50,000 clones, roughly 90% of them with a count of one. Of the sample, approximately 12% falls within the top ten clones. The sequences come from CD4+ or CD8+ T cells sorted from blood, collected in a trial of the OX40 agonist ivuxolimab. These receptors were obtained from an adult with an advanced solid tumor such as melanoma, head and neck, liver or kidney cancer.

This sequence joins TRBV28 and TRBJ1-5; D unresolved. V was trimmed by 3 bases and J by 7 bases, leaving 16 bases between them. CDR1 is MDHEN, CDR2 SYDVKM, per germline. The CDR3 has 15 residues. DNA for the CDR3: TGTGCCAGCAGTTTTACGGGAGAGAGTTACCAGCCCCAGCATTTT. Translating gives CASSFTGESYQPQHF. Complete variable domain (other parts from reference TRBV28 and TRBJ1-5): DVKVTQSSRYLVKRTGEKVFLECVQDMDHENMFWYRQDPGLGLRLIYFSYDVKMKEKGDIPEGYSVSREKKERFSLILESASTNQTSMYLCASSFTGESYQPQHFGDGTRLSIL.

This chain connects TRBV28 to TRBJ2-7; possibly TRBD2 for D (6 bases). Germline CDR1 and CDR2: MDHEN and SYDVKM. With 8 bases removed from V and 2 bases from J, the gap between germline ends came to 13 bases. CDR3 size: 13 residues. As DNA, the CDR3 is TGTGCCAGCTCCTTAGCGGTACCCTACGAGCAGTACTTC. It yields the protein CASSLAVPYEQYF.

This rearrangement joins TRBV7-6 to TRBJ2-1, with D maybe TRBD1 (5 bases). The V end was cut by 4 bases, the J end by 8 bases, with 12 bases between. The CDR3 sequence is 13 residues long. Germline loops: CDR1 SGHVS, CDR2 FNYEAQ. The CDR3, as DNA: TGTGCCAGCAGCTCTCGACAGATCGATGAGCAGTTCTTC. Translating it yields CASSSRQIDEQFF.

J is TRBJ2-1 and V is TRBV6-5, with TRBD2 identical over 8 bases. The germline V gene has CDR1 MNHEY and CDR2 SVGAGI. Unmatched junction bases numbered 7, after V lost 0 bases and J lost 6 bases. CDR3 length: 16 amino acids. This CDR3 is CASSYSPGLDVNEQFF. The CDR3 region has the DNA TGTGCCAGCAGTTACTCCCCGGGACTAGACGTCAATGAGCAGTTCTTC.

The V call is TRBV2, the J call TRBJ2-7; 10 positions agree with TRBD2. Trimming took 8 bases from V and 2 from J; bases not matched to a gene: 12. The CDR3 covers 16 residues. Germline-derived CDR1 and CDR2 are SNHLY and FYNNEI. In DNA form, the CDR3 reads TGTGCCAGCTCTAGCGGGAGAAACCTTTCACCCTACGAGCAGTACTTC. It codes for CASSSGRNLSPYEQYF. Combining the CDR3 with reference TRBV2 and TRBJ2-7 gives the whole variable domain EPEVTQTPSHQVTQMGQEVILRCVPISNHLYFYWYRQILGQKVEFLVSFYNNEISEKSEIFDDQFSVERPDGSNFTLKIRSTKLEDSAMYFCASSSGRNLSPYEQYFGPGTRLTVT.